Listed below are T cell receptor beta chains from one sample, sequenced in a study of T cells in Graves' hyperthyroidism and ophthalmopathy. TCRdb itself ran the multiplex PCR reads through MiXCR, one entry per CDR3 protein. The sample yields about 52,000 distinct CDR3 sequences, around 48% seen once. What was sequenced was blood. The receptors were gathered from a woman aged 45 to 65 with Graves' ophthalmopathy. CDR3s include the opening cysteine and the closing phenylalanine or tryptophan. Each record gives: clone size, V gene, D gene, J gene, CDR3 DNA, CDR3 protein. The D gene is left open where the match is weak. A row's size may be missing; if present it is once, few, many or a size class.

many,TRBV28,TRBD2,TRBJ2-7,TGTGCCAGCAGCCCTACGCGGGGGGGCCTAATCGAGCAGTACTTC,CASSPTRGGLIEQYF
.,TRBV7-9,TRBD2,TRBJ2-5,TGTGCCAGCAGTCCCCCCACTAGCGGGATTCAAGAGACCCAGTACTTC,CASSPPTSGIQETQYF
many,TRBV19,.,TRBJ2-6,TGTGCCAGTAGCCATCTCGGGACATCTGGGGCCAACGTCCTGACTTTC,CASSHLGTSGANVLTF
few,TRBV27,.,TRBJ1-2,TGTGCCAGCAGTTTATTGGGAGGTAGACAGGGCTACACCTTC,CASSLLGGRQGYTF
many,TRBV7-2,TRBD1,TRBJ2-3,TGTGCCAGCAGCTACGGGACAGGGAGGACAGATACGCAGTATTTT,CASSYGTGRTDTQYF
many,TRBV5-8,.,TRBJ2-1,TGTGCCAGCAGCTTAACGGGAAACAATGAGCAGTTCTTC,CASSLTGNNEQFF
many,TRBV5-8,.,TRBJ1-2,TGTGCCAGCAGCGGTAACAGGGACGGGGTTGGCTACACCTTC,CASSGNRDGVGYTF
.,TRBV5-1,TRBD1,TRBJ2-7,TGCGCCAGCAGCTCGGGACAGGTTACCTACGAGCAGTACTTC,CASSSGQVTYEQYF
.,TRBV25-1,.,TRBJ2-5,TGTGCCCCCGTCGGGGCAGAGACCCAGTACTTC,CAPVGAETQYF
many,TRBV7-3,.,TRBJ2-3,TGTGCCAGCAGCCCATACCCACAGGGCGTCGGCACAGATACGCAGTATTTT,CASSPYPQGVGTDTQYF
.,TRBV11-2,.,TRBJ2-5,TGTGCCAGCAGCTTAGGTCCAGGGACCCAGTACTTC,CASSLGPGTQYF
many,TRBV19,.,TRBJ2-3,TGTGCCAGTAGTATCGGGACCGTTATCCCAGATACGCAGTATTTT,CASSIGTVIPDTQYF
many,TRBV4-1,TRBD1,TRBJ2-5,TGCGCCAGCAGCCAAGCCTCCGGGACAGGGAAACAAGAGACCCAGTACTTC,CASSQASGTGKQETQYF
.,TRBV15,.,TRBJ2-2,TGTGCCACCCCCCGCGGGACTAACACCGGGGAGCTGTTTTTT,CATPRGTNTGELFF
many,TRBV29-1,TRBD1,TRBJ1-2,TGCAGCGTTGAAACAGGGGGAGCTAACTATGGCTACACCTTC,CSVETGGANYGYTF
few,TRBV12-3/TRBV12-4,.,TRBJ2-2,TGTGCCAGCAAACTAGCCGGGGAGCTGTTTTTT,CASKLAGELFF
.,TRBV20-1,.,TRBJ2-5,TGCAGTGCCGCACAACAGGGCGGGCGGGAGACCCAGTACTTC,CSAAQQGGRETQYF
.,TRBV11-2,.,TRBJ1-5,TGTGCCAGCAGCTCTAAGGTCCAGCATTTT,CASSSKVQHF
few,TRBV20-1,TRBD2,TRBJ2-1,TGCAGTGCGGAACGGGAGGGCACAGATACGCAGTTCTTC,CSAEREGTDTQFF
many,TRBV4-1,TRBD2,TRBJ2-5,TGCGCCAGCAGCCAAGACCACGGACTAGCGACCCAAGAGACCCAGTACTTC,CASSQDHGLATQETQYF
.,TRBV2,.,TRBJ2-5,TGTGCCAGCAAGAATCGGGACACCTACTATGAGACCCAGTACTTC,CASKNRDTYYETQYF
few,TRBV4-1,TRBD1,TRBJ1-5,TGCGCCAGCAGCCAAGACCCGGGGGTACAGGGGCTCGATCAGCCCCAGCATTTT,CASSQDPGVQGLDQPQHF
.,TRBV11-2,.,TRBJ1-5,TGTGCCAGCAGCTCGAGCGGGGTCCAGGAGACCCAGCATTTT,CASSSSGVQETQHF
.,TRBV11-2,.,TRBJ2-3,TGTGCCAGGAGTGCTACAGATACGCAGTATTTT,CARSATDTQYF
.,TRBV7-2,TRBD1,TRBJ1-3,TGTGCCAGCAGCCCGAGACAGGGGACGGAATCTGGAAACACCATATATTTT,CASSPRQGTESGNTIYF
.,TRBV11-3,TRBD2,TRBJ2-3,TGTGCCAGCAGCTTAGGGACTAGCGGACTGACAGATACGCAGTATTTT,CASSLGTSGLTDTQYF
many,TRBV12-3/TRBV12-4,.,TRBJ1-2,TGTGCCAGCAGGGCGTTGGAGGTTGACTACACCTTC,CASRALEVDYTF
many,TRBV9,TRBD2,TRBJ2-1,TGTGCCAGCAGCCCGACGGGACTAGCGGACAATGAGCAGTTCTTC,CASSPTGLADNEQFF
many,TRBV20-1,TRBD1,TRBJ1-1,TGCAGTGCTAGAGATAGGAGGGGGCTGACTGAAGCTTTCTTT,CSARDRRGLTEAFF
many,TRBV6-1,TRBD2,TRBJ2-5,TGTGCCAGCAGCGGAATCCTAGCGGGGGGCTTGGAGACCCAGTACTTC,CASSGILAGGLETQYF
many,TRBV4-1,.,TRBJ2-5,TGCGCCAGCAGCCAACATGGCGAGACCCAGTACTTC,CASSQHGETQYF
once,TRBV5-1,.,TRBJ2-3,TGCGCCAGCAGCTTGGTAGCTGTAGGCACAGATACGCAGTATTTT,CASSLVAVGTDTQYF